This T cell receptor (beta chain) was identified during a study of post-analysis software for immune sequencing data. There are a few counts of this clonotype. Its antigen remains unknown. Whole-study results and caveats: Four or five TRBV segments were more frequent in patients than controls; TRBV5-6, TRBV5-1 and TRBV20-1 belonged to this group.

Unique molecular identifiers had been added to the TCR beta cDNA libraries. TCRdb re-called the PCR reads through MiXCR, storing one row per CDR3 protein. The profile shows approximately 260,000 distinct CDR3 sequences, just over 35% of them singletons. The V gene's germline CDR1 is SEHNR and CDR2 FQNEAQ (reference sequence). This CDR3 has 11 amino acids. V was pared by 5 bases and J by 6 bases, with 7 bases between. V and J are TRBV7-9 and TRBJ1-1; D not certain. The sample was blood. The TCR was taken from a girl aged 5-17 years with multiple sclerosis. This chain's CDR3 is CASSKGAEAFF. The CDR3 region has the DNA TGTGCCAGCAGCAAGGGCGCTGAAGCTTTCTTT.